The 16 T cell receptor beta chains below all came from one sample that was sequenced in a study of shared clonotypes between healthy human individuals. TCRdb's copy holds only in-frame clones and misses some; the assay was immunoSEQ multiplex PCR. The data hold millions of clones, with 85% to 95% observed a single time. What was sequenced was naive CD4+ T cells sorted from blood. Subset described: CD45RA+ positively selected. These receptors originate from a man aged 18 to 29 in good health.

The rearrangement uses TRBV10-1 and TRBJ2-3; 13 bases map to TRBD2. CDR3 length equals 16 residues. Germline V CDR1 and CDR2: WNHNN, SYGVQD (reference sequence). Trimming removed 4 bases from V and 2 bases from J; junction bases left unmatched: 3. The DNA of the CDR3 is TGCGCCAGCAGTGGGGGGACTAGCGGGGACACAGATACGCAGTATTTT. Residues: CASSGGTSGDTDTQYF.

V is TRBV5-4 and J is TRBJ1-2; 8 positions match TRBD1. Per the germline V gene, CDR1 is SGHNT and CDR2 is YYREEE (reference sequence). The CDR3 has 15 amino acids. V was pared by 3 bases and J by 6 bases, with 10 bases of the junction left unmatched. In DNA form, the CDR3 reads TGTGCCAGCAGCTGGGGGGACAGGAGACACAATGGCTACACCTTC. This encodes CASSWGDRRHNGYTF.

V and J are TRBV18 and TRBJ1-3; no firm D call. The CDR3 sequence is 14 residues long. Germline lookup yields CDR1 KGHSH and CDR2 LQKENI. Trimming took 4 bases from V and 4 from J, leaving 11 bases between them. CDR3 DNA: TGTGCCAGCTCACAGGACGTGTTCGGAAACACCATATATTTT. Amino acids: CASSQDVFGNTIYF.

The CDR3 nucleotides are TGTGCCAGCAGGAACACGGCGGATACGCAGTATTTT. This codes for CASRNTADTQYF. The V call is TRBV2, the J call TRBJ2-3; no firm D call. The V gene lost 6 bases and the J gene lost 6 bases, with 10 bases spanning the gap. The CDR3 covers 12 residues. Germline-derived CDR1 and CDR2 are SNHLY and FYNNEI.

The chain employs TRBV5-1 and TRBJ2-3; 11 bases align to TRBD2. Germline CDR1 reads SGHRS; CDR2 reads YFSETQ. CDR3 length equals 15 residues. The trim removed 3 bases at V and 6 bases at J, leaving 6 bases unmatched. The CDR3 DNA reads as TGCGCCAGCAGCTACTCTAGCGGGGGGATGGATACGCAGTATTTT. Protein sequence: CASSYSSGGMDTQYF.

The V and J genes are TRBV5-1 and TRBJ2-3; D may match TRBD1 or TRBD2 (6 bases each). The CDR3 is 15 residues long. The germline V and J ends were trimmed by 1 base and 1 base, with 10 bases remaining between them. CDR1 is SGHRS, CDR2 YFSETQ, per germline. CDR3: CASSLTGARTDTQYF. CDR3 nucleotide sequence: TGCGCCAGCAGCTTGACGGGGGCTCGCACAGATACGCAGTATTTT.

The genes are TRBV5-1 and TRBJ2-3; 9 nucleotides match TRBD2. V shed 6 bases and J 4 bases; nucleotides not matched to a gene: 9. Germline V CDR1 and CDR2: SGHRS, YFSETQ. The CDR3 length is 15 residues. The CDR3 DNA sequence: TGCGCCAGCAAAAGGCGGGAGGGGCCTCCAGATACGCAGTATTTT. The encoded protein is CASKRREGPPDTQYF.

Turning to this clone: The same CDR3 arises from other DNA sequences in this sample as well. V and J are TRBV18 and TRBJ2-7; unclear D gene. Germline V lookup: CDR1 KGHSH, CDR2 LQKENI. The CDR3 has 12 residues. Trimming removed 5 bases at V and 0 bases at J, with 5 bases between. CDR3 residues: CASSESSYEQYF. The DNA for the CDR3 is TGTGCCAGCTCAGAAAGCTCCTACGAGCAGTACTTC.

This clone has just a few counts. The sample has other DNA sequences that encode this CDR3 too. This rearrangement joins TRBV7-9 to TRBJ1-6; D is ambiguous. The V and J ends lost 2 bases and 7 bases respectively, with 0 bases between them. Per the germline V gene, CDR1 is SEHNR and CDR2 is FQNEAQ (reference sequence). This CDR3 spans 11 amino acids. The DNA of the CDR3 is TGTGCCAGCAGCTTAAATTCACCCCTCCACTTT. The encoded protein is CASSLNSPLHF.

CDR3 protein: CATSSPGLAAHEQYF. Here the CDR3 DNA reads TGTGCCACCAGCAGCCCGGGACTAGCAGCCCACGAGCAGTACTTC. The chain joins TRBV15 to TRBJ2-7; 9 nucleotides line up with TRBD2. V was clipped by 3 bases and J by 5 bases; unmatched bases: 8. Germline loops: CDR1 LNHNV, CDR2 YYDKDF (reference sequence). The CDR3 is 15 amino acids.

Only a few counts were recorded for this clone. The same CDR3 is also encoded by other DNA sequences in this sample. The rearrangement joins TRBV27 to TRBJ1-1; TRBD1 is a possible D gene (5 bases). V lost 5 bases, J lost 5 bases, and 12 bases lay in between. The CDR3 is 13 residues long. Looked up from germline, CDR1 is MNHEY and CDR2 is SMNVEV (reference sequence). The CDR3, as DNA: TGTGCCAGCAGTCCAAGGTGGGGGACTGAAGCTTTCTTT. It specifies CASSPRWGTEAFF.

This rearrangement joins TRBV6-4 to TRBJ1-5; TRBD1 is a possible D gene (5 bases). The V end lost 3 bases, the J end lost 8 bases, and 11 bases lay between the germline ends. From germline, CDR1 is MRHNA and CDR2 SNTAGT. The CDR3 totals 13 residues. The CDR3 is CASSEGWGKPQHF. The CDR3 DNA reads TGTGCCAGCAGTGAGGGGTGGGGGAAGCCCCAGCATTTT.

V and J are TRBV18 and TRBJ1-1, with 7 bases aligning to TRBD1. Germline CDR1 and CDR2: KGHSH and LQKENI. This CDR3 spans 14 amino acids. The ends lost 5 bases at V and 1 base at J; junction bases unmatched: 4. CDR3 sequence reads: CASSAQGQNTEAFF. CDR3 nucleotide sequence: TGTGCCAGCTCAGCACAGGGGCAGAACACTGAAGCTTTCTTT.

This clone was seen only once. This chain uses TRBV6-6 with TRBJ1-6; 9 positions agree with TRBD1. V lost 4 bases, J lost 5 bases, and 0 bases stayed unmatched. CDR1 and CDR2 from the germline V gene are MNHNY and SVGAGI (reference sequence). The CDR3 is 14 residues long. CDR3 sequence: CASSWTGDNSPLHF. Written as DNA, the CDR3 is TGTGCCAGCAGTTGGACAGGGGATAATTCACCCCTCCACTTT.

The chain recombines TRBV27 with TRBJ2-2; D unresolved. This CDR3 has 13 amino acids. The V gene lost 3 bases and the J gene lost 5 bases, with 7 bases spanning the gap. From germline, CDR1 is MNHEY and CDR2 SMNVEV (reference sequence). CDR3 sequence (DNA): TGTGCCAGCAGTTTTTTCCAGACCGGGGAGCTGTTTTTT. Encoded protein: CASSFFQTGELFF.

This CDR3 reads CSVPSAGVTDTQYF. The CDR3 nucleotides are TGCAGCGTCCCTTCAGCGGGAGTTACAGATACGCAGTATTTT. The gene calls are TRBV29-1 and TRBJ2-3; TRBD2 agrees at 8 bases. Trimming took 6 bases from V and 3 from J; bases not matched to a gene: 8. The CDR3 is made up of 14 amino acids. The germline V gene has CDR1 SQVTM and CDR2 ANQGSEA.